These 4 T cell receptor beta chains were sequenced from one sample in a study of blood T cell repertoires in COVID-19. The method was immunoSEQ multiplex PCR; TCRdb's version includes in-frame clones alone and lacks a portion of them. Altogether roughly 230,000 clones are present, 89% being singletons, with the ten largest covering approximately 5%. Sample: peripheral blood. The receptors stem from a woman aged 35 to 49 who had recovered from COVID-19.

The J gene is TRBJ1-2, the V gene TRBV6-5, with 7 nucleotides matching TRBD1. The germline gives CDR1 MNHEY, CDR2 SVGAGI. Trimming took 4 bases from V and 7 from J; bases not matched to a gene: 6. The CDR3 totals 13 residues. The CDR3 bases are TGTGCCAGCAGTTTACAGGGGTATGGTGGCTACACCTTC. This codes for CASSLQGYGGYTF.

This clone was observed a single time. The chain joins TRBV11-2 to TRBJ2-1; D may be TRBD1 (6 bases). Trimming stripped 8 bases from V and 1 base from J, with 21 bases between. Germline lookup yields CDR1 SGHAT and CDR2 FQNNGV. CDR3 length: 17 residues. CDR3 DNA: TGTGCCAGCTCCCGAACCGAGACAGGTACATCCTACAATGAGCAGTTCTTC. This codes for CASSRTETGTSYNEQFF.

The chain recombines TRBV2 with TRBJ1-6; the match to TRBD1 covers 10 bases. J gave up 7 bases and V 1 base, and 1 base lay outside the gene matches. The germline CDR1 and CDR2 sequences are SNHLY and FYNNEI. The CDR3 is made up of 15 amino acids. The CDR3 sequence: CASSEGTGGNSPLHF. Written as DNA, the CDR3 is TGTGCCAGCAGTGAAGGGACAGGGGGGAATTCACCCCTCCACTTT.

V is TRBV5-1 and J is TRBJ2-1; D may be TRBD1 (5 bases). The CDR3 is made up of 16 amino acids. V was shortened by 3 bases and J by 5 bases, with 18 bases between the two germline ends. The V gene's germline CDR1 is SGHRS and CDR2 YFSETQ. The CDR3 nucleotides read TGCGCCAGCAGCTGGGGCCAGGGCTCTGCAAACAATGAGCAGTTCTTC. It specifies CASSWGQGSANNEQFF.